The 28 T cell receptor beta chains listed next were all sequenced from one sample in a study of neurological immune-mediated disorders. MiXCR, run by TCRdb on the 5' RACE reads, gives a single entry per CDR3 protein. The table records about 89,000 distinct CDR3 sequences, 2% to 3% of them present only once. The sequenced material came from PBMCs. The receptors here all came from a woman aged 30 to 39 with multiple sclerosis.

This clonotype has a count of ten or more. CDR3 region: CASRSGLSNEQFF. In DNA form, the CDR3 reads TGCGCCAGCAGGTCGGGCCTCAGCAATGAGCAGTTCTTC. The V call is TRBV5-1, the J call TRBJ2-1; D not certain. The CDR3 is 13 residues long. Germline V gene sequence: CDR1 SGHRS, CDR2 YFSETQ. Trimming shortened V by 5 bases and J by 6 bases, and 12 bases separated the two germline ends.

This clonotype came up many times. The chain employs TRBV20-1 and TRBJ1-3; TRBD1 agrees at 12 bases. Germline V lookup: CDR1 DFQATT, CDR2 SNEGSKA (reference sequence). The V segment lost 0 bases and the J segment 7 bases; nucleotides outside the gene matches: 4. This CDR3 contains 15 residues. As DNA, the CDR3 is TGCAGTGCTAGAGATCTGGGACAGGGGGCCAACACCATATATTTT. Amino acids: CSARDLGQGANTIYF.

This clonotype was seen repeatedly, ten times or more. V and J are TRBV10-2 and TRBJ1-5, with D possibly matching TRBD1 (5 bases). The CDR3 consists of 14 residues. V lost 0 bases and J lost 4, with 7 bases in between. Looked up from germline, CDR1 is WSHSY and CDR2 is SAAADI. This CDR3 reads CASSESGPNQPQHF. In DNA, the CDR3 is TGCGCCAGCAGTGAGTCGGGGCCGAATCAGCCCCAGCATTTT.

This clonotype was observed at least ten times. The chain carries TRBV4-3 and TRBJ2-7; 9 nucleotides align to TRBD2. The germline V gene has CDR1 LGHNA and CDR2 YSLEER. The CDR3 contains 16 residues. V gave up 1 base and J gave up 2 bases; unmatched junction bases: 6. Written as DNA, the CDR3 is TGCGCCAGCAGCCAAGTGGGCGGGAGGGGACCCTACGAGCAGTACTTC. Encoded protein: CASSQVGGRGPYEQYF.

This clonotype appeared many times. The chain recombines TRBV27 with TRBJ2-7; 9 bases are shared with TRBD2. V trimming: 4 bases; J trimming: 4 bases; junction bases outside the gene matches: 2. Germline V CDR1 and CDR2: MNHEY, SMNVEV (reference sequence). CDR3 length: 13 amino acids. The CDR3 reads CASSSLAGYEQYF. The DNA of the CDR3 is TGTGCCAGCAGTTCCCTAGCGGGGTACGAGCAGTACTTC.

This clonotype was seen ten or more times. CDR3 amino acids: CASGPAAGQGGNEQFF. The CDR3 DNA follows: TGTGCTAGTGGCCCCGCTGCGGGACAGGGAGGCAATGAGCAGTTCTTC. This sequence joins TRBV12-5 and TRBJ2-1; TRBD1 aligns across 9 bases. V trimming: 6 bases; J trimming: 6 bases; junction bases outside the gene matches: 12. The CDR3 extends over 16 amino acids. The germline V gene encodes CDR1 LGHNT and CDR2 FRNRAP.

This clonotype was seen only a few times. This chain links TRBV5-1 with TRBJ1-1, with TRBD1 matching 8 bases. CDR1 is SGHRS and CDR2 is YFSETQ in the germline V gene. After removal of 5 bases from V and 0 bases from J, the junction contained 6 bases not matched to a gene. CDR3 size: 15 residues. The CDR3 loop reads CASRAQGVMNTEAFF. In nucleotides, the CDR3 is TGCGCCAGCAGAGCACAGGGGGTAATGAACACTGAAGCTTTCTTT.

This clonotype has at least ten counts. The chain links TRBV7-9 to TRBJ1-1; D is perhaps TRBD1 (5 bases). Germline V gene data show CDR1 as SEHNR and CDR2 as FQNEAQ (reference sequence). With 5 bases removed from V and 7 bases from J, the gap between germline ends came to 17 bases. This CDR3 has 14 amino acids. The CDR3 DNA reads TGTGCCAGCAGCCGCCTTACGGGGGGTCTTGAAGCTTTCTTT. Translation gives CASSRLTGGLEAFF.

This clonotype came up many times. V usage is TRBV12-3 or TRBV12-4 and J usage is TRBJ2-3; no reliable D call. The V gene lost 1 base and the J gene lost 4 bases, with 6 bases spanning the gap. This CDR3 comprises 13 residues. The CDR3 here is CASSLDLADTQYF. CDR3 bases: TGTGCCAGCAGTTTAGATCTAGCAGATACGCAGTATTTT.

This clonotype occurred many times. CDR3 residues: CASSLRIAGVGGNEQFF. The CDR3 coding sequence is TGTGCCAGCAGTTTAAGGATAGCGGGAGTAGGGGGAAATGAGCAGTTCTTC. The chain has TRBV12-3 or TRBV12-4 and TRBJ2-1; TRBD2 agrees at 9 bases. Trimming removed 2 bases from V and 7 bases from J; junction bases left unmatched: 12. This CDR3 is built from 17 residues.

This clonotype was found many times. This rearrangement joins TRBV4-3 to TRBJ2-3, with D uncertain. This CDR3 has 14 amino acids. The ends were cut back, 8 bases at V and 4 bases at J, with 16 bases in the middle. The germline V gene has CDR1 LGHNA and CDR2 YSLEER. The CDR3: CASGVRGFSDTQYF. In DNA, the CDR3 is TGCGCCAGCGGCGTCCGTGGCTTTTCAGATACGCAGTATTTT.

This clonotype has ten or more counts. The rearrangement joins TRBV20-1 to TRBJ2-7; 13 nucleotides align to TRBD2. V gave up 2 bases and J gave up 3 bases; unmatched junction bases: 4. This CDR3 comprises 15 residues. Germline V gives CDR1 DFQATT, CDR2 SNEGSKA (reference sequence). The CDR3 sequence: CSARIGLAGDYEQYF. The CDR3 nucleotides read TGCAGTGCTAGAATCGGACTAGCGGGAGACTACGAGCAGTACTTC.

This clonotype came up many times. This chain's CDR3 is CASRDTGFSNTGELFF. The CDR3 DNA follows: TGTGCCAGCAGAGATACGGGTTTCTCGAACACCGGGGAGCTGTTTTTT. The chain has TRBV2 and TRBJ2-2; D gene ambiguous. CDR3 length: 16 residues. V lost 6 bases and J 0 bases, leaving 14 bases between the germline ends. From germline, CDR1 is SNHLY and CDR2 FYNNEI.

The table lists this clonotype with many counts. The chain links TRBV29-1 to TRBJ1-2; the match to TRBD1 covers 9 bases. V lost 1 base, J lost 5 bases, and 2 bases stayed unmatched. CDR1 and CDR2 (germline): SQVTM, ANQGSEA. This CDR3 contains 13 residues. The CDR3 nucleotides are TGCAGCGTTGAAGGAGACAGGGGGTATGGCTACACCTTC. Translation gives CSVEGDRGYGYTF.

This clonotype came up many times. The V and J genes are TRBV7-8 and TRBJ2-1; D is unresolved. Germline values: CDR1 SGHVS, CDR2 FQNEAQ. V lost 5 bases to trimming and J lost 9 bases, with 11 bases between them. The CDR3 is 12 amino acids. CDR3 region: CASSETVGEQFF. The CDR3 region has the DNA TGTGCCAGCAGCGAGACCGTGGGTGAGCAGTTCTTC.

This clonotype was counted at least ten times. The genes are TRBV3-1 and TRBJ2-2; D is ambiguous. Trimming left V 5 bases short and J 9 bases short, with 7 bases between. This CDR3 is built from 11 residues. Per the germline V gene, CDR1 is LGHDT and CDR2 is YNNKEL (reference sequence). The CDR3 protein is CASSKGRELFF. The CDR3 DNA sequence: TGTGCCAGCAGCAAAGGACGGGAGCTGTTTTTT.

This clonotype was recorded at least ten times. CDR3 loop: CASSFRAFTDTQYF. In nucleotides, the CDR3 is TGCGCCAGCAGCTTCAGGGCCTTCACAGATACGCAGTATTTT. V is TRBV5-1 and J is TRBJ2-3; the D gene is possibly TRBD1 (5 bases). The CDR3 extends over 14 amino acids. The germline V gene has CDR1 SGHRS and CDR2 YFSETQ. Trimming pared 2 bases from V and 2 bases from J, leaving 9 bases between.

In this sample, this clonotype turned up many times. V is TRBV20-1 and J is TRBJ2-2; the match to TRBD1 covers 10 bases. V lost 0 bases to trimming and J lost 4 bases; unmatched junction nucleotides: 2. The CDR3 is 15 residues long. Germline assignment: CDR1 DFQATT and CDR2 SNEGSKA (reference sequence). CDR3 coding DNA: TGCAGTGCTAGAGATGGACAGGGGGGCACCGGGGAGCTGTTTTTT. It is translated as CSARDGQGGTGELFF.

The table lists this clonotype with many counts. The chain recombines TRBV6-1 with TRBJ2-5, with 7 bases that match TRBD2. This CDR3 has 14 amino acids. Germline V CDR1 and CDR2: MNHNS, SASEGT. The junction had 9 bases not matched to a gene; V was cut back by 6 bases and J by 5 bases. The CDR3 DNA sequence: TGTGCCAGCAGGGTGGGGGGGGATTTGGAGACCCAGTACTTC. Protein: CASRVGGDLETQYF.

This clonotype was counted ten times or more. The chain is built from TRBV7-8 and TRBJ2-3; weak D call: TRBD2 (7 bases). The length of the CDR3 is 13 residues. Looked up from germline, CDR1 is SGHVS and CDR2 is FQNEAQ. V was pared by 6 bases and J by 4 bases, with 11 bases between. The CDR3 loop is CASSTGGPDTQYF. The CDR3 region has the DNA TGTGCCAGCAGTACCGGGGGGCCAGATACGCAGTATTTT.

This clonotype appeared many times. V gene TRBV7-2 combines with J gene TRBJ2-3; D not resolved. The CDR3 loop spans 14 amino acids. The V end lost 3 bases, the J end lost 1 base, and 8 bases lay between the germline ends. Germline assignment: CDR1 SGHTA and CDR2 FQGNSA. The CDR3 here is CASSFLTGTDTQYF. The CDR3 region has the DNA TGTGCCAGCAGCTTTTTAACGGGCACAGATACGCAGTATTTT.

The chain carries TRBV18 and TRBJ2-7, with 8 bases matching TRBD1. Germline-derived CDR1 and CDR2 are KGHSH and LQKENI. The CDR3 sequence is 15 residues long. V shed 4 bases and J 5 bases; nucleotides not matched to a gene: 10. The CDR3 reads CASSLRPTGDDEQYF. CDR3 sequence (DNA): TGTGCCAGCTCACTGAGACCGACAGGGGACGACGAGCAGTACTTC.

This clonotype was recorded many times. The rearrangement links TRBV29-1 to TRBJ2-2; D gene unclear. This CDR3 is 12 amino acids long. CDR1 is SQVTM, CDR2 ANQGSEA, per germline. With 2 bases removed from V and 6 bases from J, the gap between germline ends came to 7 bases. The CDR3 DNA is TGCAGCGTTGAATGGACCGCCGGGGAGCTGTTTTTT. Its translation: CSVEWTAGELFF.

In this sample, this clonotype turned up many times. The CDR3 sequence: CASSRTSRAGELFF. CDR3 nucleotides: TGCGCCAGCAGCAGGACTAGTAGGGCCGGGGAGCTGTTTTTT. The rearrangement uses TRBV5-1 and TRBJ2-2; 7 bases align to TRBD2. The CDR3 is 14 residues long. In germline, CDR1 is SGHRS, CDR2 YFSETQ. The ends lost 4 bases at V and 6 bases at J; junction bases unmatched: 6.

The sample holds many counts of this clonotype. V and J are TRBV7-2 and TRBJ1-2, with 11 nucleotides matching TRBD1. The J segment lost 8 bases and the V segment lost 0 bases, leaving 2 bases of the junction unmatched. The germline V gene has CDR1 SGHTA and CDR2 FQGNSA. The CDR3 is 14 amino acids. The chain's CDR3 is CASSLAGQGAGYTF. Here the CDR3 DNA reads TGTGCCAGCAGCTTAGCCGGACAGGGGGCAGGCTACACCTTC.

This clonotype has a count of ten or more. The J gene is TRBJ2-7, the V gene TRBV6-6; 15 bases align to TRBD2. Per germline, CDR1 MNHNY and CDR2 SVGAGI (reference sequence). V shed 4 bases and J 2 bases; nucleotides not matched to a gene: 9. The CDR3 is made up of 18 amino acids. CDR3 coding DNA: TGTGCCAGCAGTTCAATGGGACTAGCGGGAGGACGAACCTACGAGCAGTACTTC. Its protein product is CASSSMGLAGGRTYEQYF.

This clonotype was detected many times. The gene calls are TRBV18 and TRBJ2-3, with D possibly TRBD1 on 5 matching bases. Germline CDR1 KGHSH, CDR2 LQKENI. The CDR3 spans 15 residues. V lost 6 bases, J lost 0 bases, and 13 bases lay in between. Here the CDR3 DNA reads TGTGCCAGCTCGTCAATCCAGGGAAGCACAGATACGCAGTATTTT. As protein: CASSSIQGSTDTQYF.

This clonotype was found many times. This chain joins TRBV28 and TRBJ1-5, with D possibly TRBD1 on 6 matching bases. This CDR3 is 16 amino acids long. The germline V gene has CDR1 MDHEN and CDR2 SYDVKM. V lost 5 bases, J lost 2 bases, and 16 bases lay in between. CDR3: CASSARQVLGNQPQHF. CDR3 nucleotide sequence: TGTGCCAGCAGTGCCCGACAGGTTTTGGGCAATCAGCCCCAGCATTTT.